The 9 T cell receptor beta chains listed next were all sequenced from one sample in a study of TIL therapy for anti-PD-1-resistant metastatic lung cancer. Time point in this sample: pre-treatment sample, taken before nivolumab and TIL therapy. Sequencing used immunoSEQ v3. Produced via immunoSEQ multiplex PCR; TCRdb's table is partial and in-frame only. The table has 50,000 to 70,000 clones, approximately 75% seen once. This specimen consisted of blood, obtained at baseline. The receptor source for this set is a person aged 30 to 80 with non-small cell lung cancer.

V gene TRBV27 combines with J gene TRBJ2-3, with no clear D. With 5 bases removed from V and 6 bases from J, the gap between germline ends came to 12 bases. CDR3 size: 13 residues. Germline assignment: CDR1 MNHEY and CDR2 SMNVEV (reference sequence). CDR3 sequence: CASSGVVVDTQYF. CDR3 DNA: TGTGCCAGCAGTGGGGTGGTAGTCGATACGCAGTATTTT.

The chain couples TRBV5-1 to TRBJ2-1; no clear D. V was trimmed by 2 bases and J by 8 bases, leaving 14 bases between them. This CDR3 region has 14 residues. Germline V gene sequence: CDR1 SGHRS, CDR2 YFSETQ. The CDR3 region is CASSFGPEEDEQFF. In DNA, the CDR3 is TGCGCCAGCAGCTTTGGGCCGGAAGAGGATGAGCAGTTCTTC.

The V gene is TRBV11-3, the J gene TRBJ2-3, with D hard to call. CDR3 size: 13 residues. The germline V and J ends were trimmed by 2 bases and 3 bases, with 6 bases remaining between them. The germline gives CDR1 SGHNT, CDR2 YENEEA. The CDR3 DNA follows: TGTGCCAGCAGCTTATCGATGACAGATACGCAGTATTTT. This translates into CASSLSMTDTQYF.

This clone was detected once. The chain combines TRBV4-2 with TRBJ2-3; 7 nucleotides line up with TRBD2. The trim removed 0 bases at V and 4 bases at J, leaving 10 bases unmatched. Germline V gene data show CDR1 as LGHNA and CDR2 as YNFKEQ. This CDR3 spans 17 amino acids. The CDR3 DNA reads TGTGCCAGCAGCCAAGATATGCCAGCACGGGGGGCAGATACGCAGTATTTT. Translated, it gives CASSQDMPARGADTQYF.

This clone was seen only a few times. The chain employs TRBV6-5 and TRBJ2-2; TRBD2 agrees at 14 bases. The ends lost 8 bases at V and 4 bases at J; junction bases unmatched: 3. Germline CDR1 MNHEY, CDR2 SVGAGI. This CDR3 comprises 15 residues. In DNA form, the CDR3 reads TGTGCCAGCGGGGGACTAGCGGGAGTCACCGGGGAGCTGTTTTTT. Protein sequence: CASGGLAGVTGELFF.

The chain recombines TRBV18 with TRBJ1-1, with a tentative D call TRBD1 (5 bases). The germline V gene encodes CDR1 KGHSH and CDR2 LQKENI. V lost 0 bases and J 5 bases, leaving 13 bases between the germline ends. The CDR3 totals 15 residues. CDR3 region: CASSPPVPRGTEAFF. The CDR3 region has the DNA TGTGCCAGCTCACCACCAGTCCCGCGGGGGACTGAAGCTTTCTTT.

To note about this clone: One end of the junction is discordant with germline, which a read error may explain. The chain is built from TRBV6-5 and TRBJ2-5; tentative D call: TRBD2 (6 bases). The CDR3 length is 14 residues. Germline CDR1 reads MNHEY; CDR2 reads SVGAGI. CDR3 DNA: TGTGCCAGCAGTAACTCCGGGACTCAAGAGACCCAGTACTTC. It codes for CASSNSGTQETQYF.

The J gene is TRBJ2-1, the V gene TRBV10-3; D is uncertain. Between the trimmed V and J ends, which lost 2 bases and 0 bases, there was a span of 11 bases. Germline lookup yields CDR1 ENHRY and CDR2 SYGVKD. The CDR3 contains 16 residues. CDR3 DNA: TGTGCCATCAGTGAGGGCAGGATGAGCTCCTACAATGAGCAGTTCTTC. Translated: CAISEGRMSSYNEQFF.

The DNA of the CDR3 is TGTGCCAGCAGTTACAGCGGGAGTTTGGGCAATGAGCAGTTCTTC. Protein product: CASSYSGSLGNEQFF. The J gene is TRBJ2-1, the V gene TRBV6-5; 8 nucleotides agree with TRBD2. The V gene end was trimmed by 2 bases and the J gene end by 6 bases; junction bases not matched to a gene: 6. The CDR3 is 15 residues long. CDR1 and CDR2 from the germline V gene are MNHEY and SVGAGI.